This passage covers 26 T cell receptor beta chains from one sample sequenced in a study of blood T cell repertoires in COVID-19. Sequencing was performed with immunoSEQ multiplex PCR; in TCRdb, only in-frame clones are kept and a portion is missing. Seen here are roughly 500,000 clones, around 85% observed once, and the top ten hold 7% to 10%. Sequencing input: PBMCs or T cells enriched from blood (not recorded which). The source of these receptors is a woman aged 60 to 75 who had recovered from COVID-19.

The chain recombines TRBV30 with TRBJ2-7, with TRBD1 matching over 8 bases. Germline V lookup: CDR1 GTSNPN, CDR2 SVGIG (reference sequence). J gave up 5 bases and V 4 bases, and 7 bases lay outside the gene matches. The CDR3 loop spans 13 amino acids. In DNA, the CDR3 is TGTGCCTGGACCAGCGGACAGGGCGACGAGCAGTACTTC. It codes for CAWTSGQGDEQYF.

The DNA for the CDR3 is TGCGCCAGCAGCCAAGAGGAGCGGGGGGGTCCCTACAATGAGCAGTTCTTC. This translates into CASSQEERGGPYNEQFF. J is TRBJ2-1 and V is TRBV4-1, with 10 bases lining up with TRBD2. CDR3 length: 17 residues. V was pared by 0 bases and J by 2 bases, with 4 bases of the junction left unmatched. Germline V lookup: CDR1 MGHRA, CDR2 YSYEKL.

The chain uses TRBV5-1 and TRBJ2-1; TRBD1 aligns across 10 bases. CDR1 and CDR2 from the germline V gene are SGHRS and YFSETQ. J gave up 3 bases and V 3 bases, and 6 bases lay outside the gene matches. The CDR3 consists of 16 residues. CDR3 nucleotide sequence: TGCGCCAGCAGCTACGGGACAGGGGAAGGCTACAATGAGCAGTTCTTC. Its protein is CASSYGTGEGYNEQFF.

CDR3 sequence reads: CASSLRAGGPTDTQYF. The CDR3 DNA reads TGCGCCAGCAGCTTGAGAGCGGGGGGGCCGACAGATACGCAGTATTTT. The chain links TRBV5-1 to TRBJ2-3, with 10 bases lining up with TRBD2. This CDR3 contains 16 residues. Germline CDR1 is SGHRS and CDR2 is YFSETQ. Unmatched junction bases numbered 5, after V lost 1 base and J lost 3 bases.

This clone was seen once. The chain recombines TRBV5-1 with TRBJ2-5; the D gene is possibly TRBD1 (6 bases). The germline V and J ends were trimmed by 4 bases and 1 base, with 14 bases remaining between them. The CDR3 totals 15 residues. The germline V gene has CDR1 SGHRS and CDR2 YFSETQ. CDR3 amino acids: CASSQLTGRQETQYF. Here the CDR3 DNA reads TGCGCCAGCAGCCAACTAACAGGGCGCCAAGAGACCCAGTACTTC.

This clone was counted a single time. The CDR3 region is CASSIGRGSRRSSYNSPLHF. The CDR3 DNA follows: TGTGCCAGTAGTATAGGGCGGGGAAGTAGACGGAGCTCCTATAATTCACCCCTCCACTTT. This chain joins TRBV19 and TRBJ1-6; D gene uncertain. Germline V lookup: CDR1 LNHDA, CDR2 SQIVND (reference sequence). The CDR3 covers 20 residues. With 1 base removed from V and 0 bases from J, the gap between germline ends came to 19 bases.

DNA for the CDR3: TGCGCCAGCAGTCAATCGCAGGGTTCGGCAGATACGCAGTATTTT. Encoded protein: CASSQSQGSADTQYF. This chain links TRBV23-1 with TRBJ2-3; perhaps TRBD1 as D (5 bases). TRBV23-1 is an ORF, with its function uncertain. The V gene lost 0 bases and the J gene lost 4 bases, with 11 bases spanning the gap. This CDR3 contains 15 residues.

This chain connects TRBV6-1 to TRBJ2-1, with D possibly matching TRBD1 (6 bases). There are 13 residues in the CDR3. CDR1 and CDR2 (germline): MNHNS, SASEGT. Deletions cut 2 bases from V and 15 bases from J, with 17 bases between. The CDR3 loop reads CASSELQGLPGFF. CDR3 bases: TGTGCCAGCAGTGAACTTCAGGGGCTACCGGGGTTCTTC.

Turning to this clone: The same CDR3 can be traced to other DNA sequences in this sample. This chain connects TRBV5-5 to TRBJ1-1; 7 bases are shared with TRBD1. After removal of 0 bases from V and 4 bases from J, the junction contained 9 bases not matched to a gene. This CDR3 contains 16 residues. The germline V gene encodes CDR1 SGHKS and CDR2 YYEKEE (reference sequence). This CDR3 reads CASSLGEPRGSTEAFF. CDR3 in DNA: TGTGCCAGCAGCTTGGGCGAGCCCAGGGGGTCCACTGAAGCTTTCTTT. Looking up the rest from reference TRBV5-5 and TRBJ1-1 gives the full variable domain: DAGVTQSPTHLIKTRGQQVTLRCSPISGHKSVSWYQQVLGQGPQFIFQYYEKEERGRGNFPDRFSARQFPNYSSELNVNALLLGDSALYLCASSLGEPRGSTEAFFGQGTRLTVV.

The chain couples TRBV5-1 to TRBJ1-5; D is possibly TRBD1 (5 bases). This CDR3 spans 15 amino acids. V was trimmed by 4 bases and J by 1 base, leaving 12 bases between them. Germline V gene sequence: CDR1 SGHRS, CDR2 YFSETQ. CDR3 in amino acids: CASSPETGSNQPQHF. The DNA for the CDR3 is TGCGCCAGCAGCCCGGAAACAGGCAGCAATCAGCCCCAGCATTTT.

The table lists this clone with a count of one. The CDR3 spells CASSPTPGDTQYF. The CDR3 region has the DNA TGTGCCAGCTCACCCACCCCAGGAGATACGCAGTATTTT. This chain joins TRBV18 and TRBJ2-3, with D uncertain. The CDR3 spans 13 residues. V lost 3 bases and J 5 bases, leaving 9 bases between the germline ends. CDR1 is KGHSH, CDR2 LQKENI, per germline. Full variable domain (remainder filled in from reference TRBV18 and TRBJ2-3): NAGVMQNPRHLVRRRGQEARLRCSPMKGHSHVYWYRQLPEEGLKFMVYLQKENIIDESGMPKERFSAEFPKEGPSILRIQQVVRGDSAAYFCASSPTPGDTQYFGPGTRLTVL.

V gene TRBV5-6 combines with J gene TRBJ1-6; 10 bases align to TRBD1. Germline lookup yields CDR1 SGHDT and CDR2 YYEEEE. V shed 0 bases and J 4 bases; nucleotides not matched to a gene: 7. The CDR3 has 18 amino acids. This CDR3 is CASSLAPDRGGYNSPLHF. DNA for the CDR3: TGTGCCAGCAGCTTGGCCCCGGACAGGGGGGGTTATAATTCACCCCTCCACTTT.

CDR3 coding DNA: TGTGCCAGCAGTTTATCGGGCAGGGGGCAAGGCTATGATGGCTACACCTTC. This gives the protein CASSLSGRGQGYDGYTF. This chain uses TRBV27 with TRBJ1-2; 8 positions agree with TRBD1. J lost 6 bases, V lost 0 bases, and 12 bases had no gene match. The CDR3 totals 17 residues. Germline CDR1 MNHEY, CDR2 SMNVEV (reference sequence).

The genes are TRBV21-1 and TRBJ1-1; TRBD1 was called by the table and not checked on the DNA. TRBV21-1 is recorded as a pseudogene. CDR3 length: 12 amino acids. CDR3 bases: TGTGCCAGCAAAACAGGGAACACTGAAGCTTTCTTT. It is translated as CASKTGNTEAFF.

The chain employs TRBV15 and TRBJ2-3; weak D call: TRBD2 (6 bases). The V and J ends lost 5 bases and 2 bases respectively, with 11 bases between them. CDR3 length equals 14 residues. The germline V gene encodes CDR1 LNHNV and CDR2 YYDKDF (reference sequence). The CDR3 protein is CATSLRLDTDTQYF. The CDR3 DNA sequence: TGTGCCACCAGCCTTCGACTAGACACAGATACGCAGTATTTT.

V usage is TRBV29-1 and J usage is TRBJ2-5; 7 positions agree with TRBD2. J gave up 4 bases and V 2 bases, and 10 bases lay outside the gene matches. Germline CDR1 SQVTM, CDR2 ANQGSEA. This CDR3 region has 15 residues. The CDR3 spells CSVERDPLAGETQYF. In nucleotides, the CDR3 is TGCAGCGTTGAACGGGATCCATTAGCGGGAGAGACCCAGTACTTC.

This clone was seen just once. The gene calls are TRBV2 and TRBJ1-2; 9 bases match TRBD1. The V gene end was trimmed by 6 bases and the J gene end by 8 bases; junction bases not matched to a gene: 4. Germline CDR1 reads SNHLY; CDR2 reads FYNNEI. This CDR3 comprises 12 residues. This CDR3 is CASRGQGAGYTF. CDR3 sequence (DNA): TGTGCCAGCAGGGGACAGGGTGCGGGCTACACCTTC.

The CDR3 loop reads CASSIDLRVQPDTQYF. Written as DNA, the CDR3 is TGTGCCAGTAGTATAGATTTGAGAGTTCAACCAGATACGCAGTATTTT. V gene TRBV19 combines with J gene TRBJ2-3; the D is unclear. The CDR3 is made up of 16 amino acids. Germline V gene data show CDR1 as LNHDA and CDR2 as SQIVND (reference sequence). V was shortened by 0 bases and J by 4 bases, with 14 bases between the two germline ends.

The CDR3 sequence is CASSLGLGRLGNEKLFF. CDR3 nucleotide sequence: TGTGCCAGCTCTCTTGGTCTGGGGCGTCTCGGCAATGAAAAACTGTTTTTT. The chain combines TRBV18 with TRBJ1-4, with D perhaps TRBD1 (5 bases). Trimming stripped 6 bases from V and 5 bases from J, with 22 bases between. This CDR3 is built from 17 residues. The germline gives CDR1 KGHSH, CDR2 LQKENI.

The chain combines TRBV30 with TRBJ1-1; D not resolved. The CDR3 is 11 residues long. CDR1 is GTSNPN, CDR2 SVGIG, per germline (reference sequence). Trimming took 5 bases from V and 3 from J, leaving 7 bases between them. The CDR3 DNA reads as TGTGCCTGGGGTCAGGACACTGAAGCTTTCTTT. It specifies CAWGQDTEAFF.

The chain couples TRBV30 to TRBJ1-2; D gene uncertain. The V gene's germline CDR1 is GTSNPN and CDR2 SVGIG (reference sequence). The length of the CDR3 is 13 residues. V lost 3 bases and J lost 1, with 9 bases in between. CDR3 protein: CAWRAERNYGYTF. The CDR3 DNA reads TGTGCCTGGAGGGCCGAGCGTAACTATGGCTACACCTTC. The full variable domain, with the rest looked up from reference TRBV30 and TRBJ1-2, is SQTIHQWPATLVQPVGSPLSLECTVEGTSNPNLYWYRQAAGRGLQLLFYSVGIGQISSEVPQNLSASRPQDRQFILSSKKLLLSDSGFYLCAWRAERNYGYTFGSGTRLTVV.

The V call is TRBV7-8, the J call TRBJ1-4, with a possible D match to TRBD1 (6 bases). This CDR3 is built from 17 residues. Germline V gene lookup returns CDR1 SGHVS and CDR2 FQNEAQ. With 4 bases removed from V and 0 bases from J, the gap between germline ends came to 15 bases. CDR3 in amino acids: CASSSLDRIATNEKLFF. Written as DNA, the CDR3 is TGTGCCAGCAGCTCGCTAGACAGGATTGCAACTAATGAAAAACTGTTTTTT.

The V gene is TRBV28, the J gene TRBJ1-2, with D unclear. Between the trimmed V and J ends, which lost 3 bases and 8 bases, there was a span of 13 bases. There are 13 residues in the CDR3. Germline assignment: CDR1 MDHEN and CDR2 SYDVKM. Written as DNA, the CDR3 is TGTGCCAGCAGTTTGGCGGCCGCATGGGGCTACACCTTC. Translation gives CASSLAAAWGYTF.

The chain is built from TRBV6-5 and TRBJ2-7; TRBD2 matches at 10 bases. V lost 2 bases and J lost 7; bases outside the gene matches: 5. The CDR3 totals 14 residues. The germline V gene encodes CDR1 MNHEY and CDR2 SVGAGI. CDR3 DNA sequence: TGTGCCAGCAGTTACAGCGGGGGGGCCCGGGAGCAGTACTTC. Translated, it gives CASSYSGGAREQYF.

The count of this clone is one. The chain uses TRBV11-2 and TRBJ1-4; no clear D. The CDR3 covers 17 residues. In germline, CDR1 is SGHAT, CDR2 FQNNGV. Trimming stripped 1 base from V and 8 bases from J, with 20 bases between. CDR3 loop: CASSLGERGLSLEKLFF. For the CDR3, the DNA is TGTGCCAGCAGCTTAGGGGAGCGTGGTTTAAGCCTAGAAAAACTGTTTTTT.

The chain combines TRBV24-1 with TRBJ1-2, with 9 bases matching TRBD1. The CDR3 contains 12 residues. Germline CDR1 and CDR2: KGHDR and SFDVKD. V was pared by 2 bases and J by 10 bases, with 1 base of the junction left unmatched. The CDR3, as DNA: TGTGCCACCAGTGATTCACAGGGGGCCTACACCTTC. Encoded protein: CATSDSQGAYTF.